Presented here are 2 T cell receptor beta chains from one specimen sequenced in a study of B cell selection in AIRE deficiency. CD4+CD127+ cells were sorted as the conventional CD4 T cells. TCRdb's table, derived via immunoSEQ multiplex PCR, lists solely in-frame clones and lacks some. The repertoire has about 20,000 clones, 97% of them found once; the top ten carry roughly 0.3%. The source material was conventional CD4+ T cells sorted from PBMCs. Source of these receptors: a human donor with AIRE deficiency.

The J gene is TRBJ2-2, the V gene TRBV11-1; maybe TRBD1 (6 bases). The CDR3 totals 16 residues. Trimming cost V 5 bases and J 0 bases, with 13 bases left between them. Germline assignment: CDR1 SGHAT and CDR2 FQDESV (reference sequence). The CDR3 protein is CASSDSRQANTGELFF. CDR3 sequence (DNA): TGTGCCAGCAGCGACTCACGACAGGCGAACACCGGGGAGCTGTTTTTT.

The chain carries TRBV2 and TRBJ2-1, with TRBD2 identical over 12 bases. CDR3 length equals 13 residues. Germline CDR1 SNHLY, CDR2 FYNNEI. V lost 7 bases to trimming and J lost 9 bases; unmatched junction nucleotides: 4. The CDR3 sequence: CASILAGGVEQFF. CDR3 in DNA: TGTGCCAGCATACTAGCGGGGGGCGTTGAGCAGTTCTTC.